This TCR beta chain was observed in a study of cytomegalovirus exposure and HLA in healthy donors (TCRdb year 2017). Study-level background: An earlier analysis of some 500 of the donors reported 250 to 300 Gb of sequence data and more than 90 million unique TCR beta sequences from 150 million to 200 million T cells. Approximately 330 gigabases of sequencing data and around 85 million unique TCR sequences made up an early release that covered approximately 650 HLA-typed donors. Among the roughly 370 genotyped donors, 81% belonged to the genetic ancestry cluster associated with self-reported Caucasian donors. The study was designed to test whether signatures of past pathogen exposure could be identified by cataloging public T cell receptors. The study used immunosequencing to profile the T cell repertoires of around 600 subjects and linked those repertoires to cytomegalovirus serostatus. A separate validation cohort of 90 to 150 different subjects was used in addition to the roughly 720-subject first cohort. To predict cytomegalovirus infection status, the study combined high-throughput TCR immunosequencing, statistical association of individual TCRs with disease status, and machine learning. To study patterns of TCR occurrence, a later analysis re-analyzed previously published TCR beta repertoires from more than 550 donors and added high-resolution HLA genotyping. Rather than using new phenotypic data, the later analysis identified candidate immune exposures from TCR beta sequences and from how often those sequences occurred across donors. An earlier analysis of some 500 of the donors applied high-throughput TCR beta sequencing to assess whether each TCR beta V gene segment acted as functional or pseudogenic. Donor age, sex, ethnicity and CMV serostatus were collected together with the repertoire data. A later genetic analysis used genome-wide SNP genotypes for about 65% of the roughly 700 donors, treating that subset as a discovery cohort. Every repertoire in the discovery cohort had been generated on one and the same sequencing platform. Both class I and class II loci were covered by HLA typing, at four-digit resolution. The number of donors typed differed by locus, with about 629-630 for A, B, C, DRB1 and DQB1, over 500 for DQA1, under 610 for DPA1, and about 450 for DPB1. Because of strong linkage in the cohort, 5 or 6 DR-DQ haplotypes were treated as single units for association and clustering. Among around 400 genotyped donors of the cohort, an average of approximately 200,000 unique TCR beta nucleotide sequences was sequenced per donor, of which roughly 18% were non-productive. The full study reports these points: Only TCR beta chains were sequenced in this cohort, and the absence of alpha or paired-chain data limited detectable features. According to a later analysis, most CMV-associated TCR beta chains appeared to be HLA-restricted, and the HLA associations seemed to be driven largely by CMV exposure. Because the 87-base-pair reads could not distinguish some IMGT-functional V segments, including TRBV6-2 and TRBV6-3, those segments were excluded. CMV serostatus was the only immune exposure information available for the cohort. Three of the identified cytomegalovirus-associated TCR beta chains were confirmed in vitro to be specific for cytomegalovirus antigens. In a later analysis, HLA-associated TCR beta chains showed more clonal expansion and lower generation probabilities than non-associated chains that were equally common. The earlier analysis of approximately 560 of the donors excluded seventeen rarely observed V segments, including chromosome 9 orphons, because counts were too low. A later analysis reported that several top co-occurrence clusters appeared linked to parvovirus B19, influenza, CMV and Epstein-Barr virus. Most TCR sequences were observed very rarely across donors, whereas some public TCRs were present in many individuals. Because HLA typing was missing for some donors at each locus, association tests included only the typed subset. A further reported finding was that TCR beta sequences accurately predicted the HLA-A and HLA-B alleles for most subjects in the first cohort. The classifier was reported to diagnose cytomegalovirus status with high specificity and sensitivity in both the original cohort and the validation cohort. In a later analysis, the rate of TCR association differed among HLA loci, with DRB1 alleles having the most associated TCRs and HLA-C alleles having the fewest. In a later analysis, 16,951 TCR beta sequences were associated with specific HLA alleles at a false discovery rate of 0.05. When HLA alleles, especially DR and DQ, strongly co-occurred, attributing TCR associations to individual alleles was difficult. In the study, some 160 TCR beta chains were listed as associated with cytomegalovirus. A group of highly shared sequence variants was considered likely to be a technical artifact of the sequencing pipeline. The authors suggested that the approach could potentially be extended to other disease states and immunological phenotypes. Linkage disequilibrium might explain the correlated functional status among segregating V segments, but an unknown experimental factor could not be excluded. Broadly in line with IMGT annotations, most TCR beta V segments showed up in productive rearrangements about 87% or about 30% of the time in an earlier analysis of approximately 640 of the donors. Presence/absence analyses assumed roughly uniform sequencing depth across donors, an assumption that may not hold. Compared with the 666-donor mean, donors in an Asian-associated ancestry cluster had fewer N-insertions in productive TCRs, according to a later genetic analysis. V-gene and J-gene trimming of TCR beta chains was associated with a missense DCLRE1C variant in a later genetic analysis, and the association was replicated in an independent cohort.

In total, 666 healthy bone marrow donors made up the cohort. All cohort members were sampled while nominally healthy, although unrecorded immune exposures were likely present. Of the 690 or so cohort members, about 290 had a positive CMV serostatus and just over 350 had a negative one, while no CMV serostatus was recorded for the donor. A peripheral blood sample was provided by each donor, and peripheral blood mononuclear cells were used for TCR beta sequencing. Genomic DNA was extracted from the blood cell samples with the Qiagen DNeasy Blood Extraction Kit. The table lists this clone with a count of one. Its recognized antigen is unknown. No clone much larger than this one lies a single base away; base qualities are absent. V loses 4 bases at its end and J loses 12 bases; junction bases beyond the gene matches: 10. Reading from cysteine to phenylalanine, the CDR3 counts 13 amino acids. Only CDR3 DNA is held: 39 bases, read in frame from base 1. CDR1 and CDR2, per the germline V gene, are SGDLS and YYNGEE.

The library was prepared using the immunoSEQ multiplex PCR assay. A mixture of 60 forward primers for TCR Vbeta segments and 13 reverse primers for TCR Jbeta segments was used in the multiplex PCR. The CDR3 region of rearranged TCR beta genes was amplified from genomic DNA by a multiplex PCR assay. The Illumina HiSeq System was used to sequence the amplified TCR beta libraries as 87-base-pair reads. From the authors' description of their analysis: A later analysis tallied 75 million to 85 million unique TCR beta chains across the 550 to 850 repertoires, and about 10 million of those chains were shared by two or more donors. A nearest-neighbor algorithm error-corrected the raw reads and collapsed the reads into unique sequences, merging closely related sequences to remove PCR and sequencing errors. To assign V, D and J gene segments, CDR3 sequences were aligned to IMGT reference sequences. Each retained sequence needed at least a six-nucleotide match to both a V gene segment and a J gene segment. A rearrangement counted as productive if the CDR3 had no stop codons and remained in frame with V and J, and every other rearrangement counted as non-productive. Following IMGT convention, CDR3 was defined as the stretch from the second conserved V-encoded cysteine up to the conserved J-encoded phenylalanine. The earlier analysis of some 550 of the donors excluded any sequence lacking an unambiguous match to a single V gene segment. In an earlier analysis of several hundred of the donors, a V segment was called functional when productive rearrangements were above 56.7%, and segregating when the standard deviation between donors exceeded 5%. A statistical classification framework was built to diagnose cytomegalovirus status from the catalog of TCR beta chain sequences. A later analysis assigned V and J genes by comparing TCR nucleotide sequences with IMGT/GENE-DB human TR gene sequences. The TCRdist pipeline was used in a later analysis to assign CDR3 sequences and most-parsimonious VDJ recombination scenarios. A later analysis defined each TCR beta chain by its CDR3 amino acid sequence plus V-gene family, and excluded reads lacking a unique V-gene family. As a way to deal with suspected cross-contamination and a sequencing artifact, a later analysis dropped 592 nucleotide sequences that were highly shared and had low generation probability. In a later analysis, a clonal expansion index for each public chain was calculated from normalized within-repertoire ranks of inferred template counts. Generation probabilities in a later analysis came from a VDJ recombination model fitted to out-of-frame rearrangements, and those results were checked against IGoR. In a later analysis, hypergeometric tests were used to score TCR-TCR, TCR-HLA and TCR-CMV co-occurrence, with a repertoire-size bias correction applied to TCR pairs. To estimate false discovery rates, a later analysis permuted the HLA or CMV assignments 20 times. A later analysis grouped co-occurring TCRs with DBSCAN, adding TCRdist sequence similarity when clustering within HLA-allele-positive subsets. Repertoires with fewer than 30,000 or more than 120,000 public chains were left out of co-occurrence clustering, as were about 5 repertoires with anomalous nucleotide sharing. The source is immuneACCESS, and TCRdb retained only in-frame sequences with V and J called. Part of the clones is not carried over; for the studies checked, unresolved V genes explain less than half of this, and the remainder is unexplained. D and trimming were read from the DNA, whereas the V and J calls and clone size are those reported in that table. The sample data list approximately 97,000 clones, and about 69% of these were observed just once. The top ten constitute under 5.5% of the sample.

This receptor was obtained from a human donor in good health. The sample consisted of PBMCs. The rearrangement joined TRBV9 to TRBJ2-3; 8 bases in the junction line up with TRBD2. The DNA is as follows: TGTGCCAGCAGCCTTAGCGGGACCATGGCTCAGTATTTT. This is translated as CASSLSGTMAQYF. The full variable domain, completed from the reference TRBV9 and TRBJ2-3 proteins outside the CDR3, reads DSGVTQTPKHLITATGQRVTLRCSPRSGDLSVYWYQQSLDQGLQFLIQYYNGEERAKGNILERFSAQQFPDLHSELNLSSLELGDSALYFCASSLSGTMAQYFGPGTRLTVL.